This entry features one T cell receptor beta chain sequence. PCR was performed a second time for 7 to 11 cycles using a sample-barcoded 5' primer and a J-beta primer mix. Sequencing recovered at least 3 million CDR3-containing paired-end reads from each sample. One entry per CDR3 protein, called by TCRdb with MiXCR from the 5' RACE reads. The sample has roughly 800,000 distinct CDR3 sequences; 20% to 30% are singletons. The sample belongs to a study of blood T cells in healthy people across ages. Germline V lookup: CDR1 LGHDT, CDR2 YNNKEL (reference sequence). The length of the CDR3 is 16 residues. Trimming cost V 4 bases and J 6 bases; bases outside gene matches: 12. The same sample was also studied in work on T cells of mothers and their children.

The sequence derives from a boy aged 5-17 years in good health. This chain connects TRBV3-1 to TRBJ2-3; 8 nucleotides line up with TRBD2. The sequenced material came from blood. The CDR3 coding sequence is TGTGCCAGCAGCCCCCAGCGGGGGTCCCGAAGGGATACGCAGTATTTT. This translates into CASSPQRGSRRDTQYF.